Following are 10 T cell receptor beta chains from one sample sequenced in a study of CXCR3-negative and CXCR3-positive naive CD8 T cells. The authors prepared UMI-labeled TRB cDNA libraries by 5' RACE. TCRdb re-called the 5' RACE reads, yielding one record per CDR3 amino acid sequence without DNA. This repertoire includes about 98,000 distinct CDR3 sequences. Study findings and constraints: More hydrophobic TRB CDR3s occurred in CXCR3-positive than in CXCR3-negative naive cells.

Their antigens are not known. Sequences were obtained from naive CXCR3+ CD8+ T cells from blood. Subset here: CD45RO-CCR7+CD27+CD95- naive CD8+ T cells expressing CXCR3 (TNR3+). These receptors all come from a human donor in good health. Some clones in this sample may be carry-over from other donors' samples.

The J gene is TRBJ2-7, the V gene TRBV7-2; TCRdb outputs TRBD1, but without DNA this stays unchecked. Germline V CDR1 and CDR2: SGHTA, FQGNSA. The length of the CDR3 is 13 residues. This CDR3 is CASSSGRDTEQYF.

The rearrangement uses TRBV28 and TRBJ2-7. The CDR3 is made up of 17 amino acids. Germline loops: CDR1 MDHEN, CDR2 SYDVKM. The CDR3 reads CASSTFVVSDNSYEQYF.

The chain combines TRBV6-5 with TRBJ2-7; the TRBD2 assignment by TCRdb is unverifiable without DNA. The CDR3 contains 16 residues. The germline V gene encodes CDR1 MNHEY and CDR2 SVGAGI. The CDR3 sequence: CASSPKYRAENYEQYF.

The chain combines TRBV5-1 with TRBJ2-3. The germline gives CDR1 SGHRS, CDR2 YFSETQ. This CDR3 is built from 12 residues. Here the CDR3 reads CASSFTADTQYF.

The chain recombines TRBV7-8 with TRBJ1-1. CDR3 size: 14 residues. Germline loops: CDR1 SGHVS, CDR2 FQNEAQ. CDR3 amino acids: CASSLELGLPEAFF.

The rearrangement uses TRBV5-4 and TRBJ2-3; TCRdb's D gene call, TRBD1, goes unchecked for lack of DNA. Germline V CDR1 and CDR2: SGHNT, YYREEE (reference sequence). The CDR3 spans 13 residues. The CDR3 reads CASTHPPGDTQYF. Full variable domain (outside the CDR3, taken from reference TRBV5-4 and TRBJ2-3): ETGVTQSPTHLIKTRGQQVTLRCSSQSGHNTVSWYQQALGQGPQFIFQYYREEENGRGNFPPRFSGLQFPNYSSELNVNALELDDSALYLCASTHPPGDTQYFGPGTRLTVL.

The J gene is TRBJ1-4, the V gene TRBV4-2. The CDR3 contains 18 residues. Germline CDR1 LGHNA, CDR2 YNFKEQ. The CDR3 loop is CASSPRSTDYAGNEKLFF.

The rearrangement uses TRBV4-1 and TRBJ1-5; the TCRdb D gene call, TRBD1, has no DNA to confirm it. The CDR3 is made up of 18 amino acids. Per germline, CDR1 MGHRA and CDR2 YSYEKL. This CDR3 is CASEGGTGVLNSNQPQHF.

The V and J genes are TRBV5-5 and TRBJ2-1; there is no DNA to check the TCRdb D call of TRBD1. CDR3 length: 18 residues. CDR1 is SGHKS and CDR2 is YYEKEE in the germline V gene (reference sequence). Here the CDR3 reads CASSDDRVEPLAYNEQFF. Filled out from reference TRBV5-5 and TRBJ2-1, the complete variable domain reads DAGVTQSPTHLIKTRGQQVTLRCSPISGHKSVSWYQQVLGQGPQFIFQYYEKEERGRGNFPDRFSARQFPNYSSELNVNALLLGDSALYLCASSDDRVEPLAYNEQFFGPGTRLTVL.

The chain employs TRBV28 and TRBJ1-1. The length of the CDR3 is 13 residues. CDR1 is MDHEN and CDR2 is SYDVKM in the germline V gene. The CDR3 here is CASTSWGNTEAFF.